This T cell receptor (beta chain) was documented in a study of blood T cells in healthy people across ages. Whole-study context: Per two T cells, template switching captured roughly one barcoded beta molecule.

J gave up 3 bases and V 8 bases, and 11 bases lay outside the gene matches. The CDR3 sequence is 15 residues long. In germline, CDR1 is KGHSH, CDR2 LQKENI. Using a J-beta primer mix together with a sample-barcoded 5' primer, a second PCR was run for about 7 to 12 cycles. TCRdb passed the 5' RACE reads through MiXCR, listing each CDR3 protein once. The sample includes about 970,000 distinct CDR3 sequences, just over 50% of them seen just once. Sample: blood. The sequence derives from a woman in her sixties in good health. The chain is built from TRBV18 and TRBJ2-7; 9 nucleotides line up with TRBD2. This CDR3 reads CASRSTSGAYYEQYF. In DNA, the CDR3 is TGTGCCAGCCGCTCGACTAGCGGAGCCTACTACGAGCAGTACTTC.